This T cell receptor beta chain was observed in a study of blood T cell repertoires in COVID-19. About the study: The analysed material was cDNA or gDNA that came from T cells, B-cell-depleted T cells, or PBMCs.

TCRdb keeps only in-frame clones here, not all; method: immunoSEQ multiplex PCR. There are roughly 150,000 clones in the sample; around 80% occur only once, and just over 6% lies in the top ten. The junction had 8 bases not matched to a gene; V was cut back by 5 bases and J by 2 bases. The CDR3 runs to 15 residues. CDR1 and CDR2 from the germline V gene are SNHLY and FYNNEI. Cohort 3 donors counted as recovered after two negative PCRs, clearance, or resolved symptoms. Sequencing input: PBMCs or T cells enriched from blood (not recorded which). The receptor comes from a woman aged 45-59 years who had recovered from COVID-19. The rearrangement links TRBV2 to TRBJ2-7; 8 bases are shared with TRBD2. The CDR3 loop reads CASSFLAGTAYEQYV. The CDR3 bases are TGTGCCAGCAGTTTTCTAGCGGGCACAGCCTACGAGCAGTACGTC.